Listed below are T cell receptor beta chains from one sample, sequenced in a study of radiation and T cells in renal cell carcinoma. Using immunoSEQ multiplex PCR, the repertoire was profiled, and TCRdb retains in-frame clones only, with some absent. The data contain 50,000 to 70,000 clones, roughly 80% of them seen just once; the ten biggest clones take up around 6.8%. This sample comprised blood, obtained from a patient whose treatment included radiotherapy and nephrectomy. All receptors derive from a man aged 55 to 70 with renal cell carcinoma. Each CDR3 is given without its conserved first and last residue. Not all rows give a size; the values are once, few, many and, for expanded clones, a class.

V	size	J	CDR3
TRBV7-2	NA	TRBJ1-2	ASSPGDRVVGYT
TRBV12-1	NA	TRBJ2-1	ASSFAGQIYYSGAFYNEQF
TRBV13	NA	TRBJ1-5	ASPQLGIYSNQPQH
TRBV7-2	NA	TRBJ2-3	ASSLTSGGLADTQY
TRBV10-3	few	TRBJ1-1	AISEFAIGDTEAF
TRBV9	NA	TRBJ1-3	ASSRTALSGNTIY
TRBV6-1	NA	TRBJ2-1	ASSDHKRNEQF
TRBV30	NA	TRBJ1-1	AWSTVRGQGTEAF
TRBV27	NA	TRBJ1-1	ASSIRDPNTEAF
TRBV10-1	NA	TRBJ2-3	ASSEGLVLADTQY
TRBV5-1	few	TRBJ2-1	ASSFGLVSYNEQF
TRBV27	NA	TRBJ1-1	ASSIPGSRAF
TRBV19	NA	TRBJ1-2	ASSMGTTYGYT
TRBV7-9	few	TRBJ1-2	ASSLVSGVKGYT
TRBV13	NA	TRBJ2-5	ASSPGTTWAAQY
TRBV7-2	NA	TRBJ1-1	ASSLEGRVRETEAF
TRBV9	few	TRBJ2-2	ASSVGPAGDTGELF
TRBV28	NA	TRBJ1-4	ASSIPGQGEEKLF
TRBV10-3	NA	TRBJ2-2	AISDVQVNTGELF
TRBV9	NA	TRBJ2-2	ASGEQGDIVGGELF
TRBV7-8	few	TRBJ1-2	ASSLGRWEGGYT
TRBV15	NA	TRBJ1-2	ATSRLGPSYGYT
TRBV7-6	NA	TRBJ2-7	ASSLVPGQGGYEQY
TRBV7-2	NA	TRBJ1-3	ASSLGTRTGNTIY
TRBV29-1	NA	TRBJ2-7	SVEGQGNYEQY
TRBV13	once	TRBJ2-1	ASSGATYNEQF
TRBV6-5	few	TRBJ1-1	ASSYSGGRNEAF
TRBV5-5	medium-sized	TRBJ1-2	ASSLTGSGYT
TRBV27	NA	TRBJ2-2	ASTKTANTGELF
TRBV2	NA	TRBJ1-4	ASSEGEKLF
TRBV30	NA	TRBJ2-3	ASEGGGHTQY
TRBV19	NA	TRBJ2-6	ASGLSNLWANVLT
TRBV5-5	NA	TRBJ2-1	ASSTLTGHPYNEQF
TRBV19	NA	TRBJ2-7	ASSMGLAGGSEQY
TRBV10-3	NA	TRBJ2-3	AISESKGGRTDTQY
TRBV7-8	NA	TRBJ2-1	ASSVQVAYNEQF
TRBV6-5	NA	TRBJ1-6	ASSSRQGDSPLH
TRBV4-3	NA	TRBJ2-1	ASSQGGGPYNEQF
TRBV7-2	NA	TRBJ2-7	ASSIGQGASYEQY
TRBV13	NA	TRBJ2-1	ASSLTPRGDEQF
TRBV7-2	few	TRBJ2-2	ASSLGRGDTGELF
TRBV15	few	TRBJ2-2	ATSGRENTGELF
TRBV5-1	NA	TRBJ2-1	ASSPGGPSYNEQF
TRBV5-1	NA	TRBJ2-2	ASSTGIYTGELF
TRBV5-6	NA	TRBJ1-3	ASSWTGGFGNTIY
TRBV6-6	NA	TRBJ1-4	ASRDGGGSEKLF
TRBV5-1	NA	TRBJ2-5	ASSLKMSRQETQY
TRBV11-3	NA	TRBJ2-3	ATGLPSPELQY
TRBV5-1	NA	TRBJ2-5	ASSLGLAGEETQY
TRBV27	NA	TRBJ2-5	ASSPSTGSGETQY
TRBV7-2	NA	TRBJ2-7	ASSLVGSGSYEQY
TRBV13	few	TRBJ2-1	ASRSTGNYNEQF
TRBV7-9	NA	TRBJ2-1	ASSPGSSFNEQF
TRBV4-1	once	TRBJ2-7	ASSQDLGQGAKY
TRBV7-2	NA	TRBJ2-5	ASSGYPWEQTQY
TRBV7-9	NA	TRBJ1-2	ASSLAVIRGQDGYT
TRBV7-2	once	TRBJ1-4	ASSEPGEGEKLF
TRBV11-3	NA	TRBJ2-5	ASSSGQLGETQY
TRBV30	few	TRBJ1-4	AWRKGTGGSGANEKLF